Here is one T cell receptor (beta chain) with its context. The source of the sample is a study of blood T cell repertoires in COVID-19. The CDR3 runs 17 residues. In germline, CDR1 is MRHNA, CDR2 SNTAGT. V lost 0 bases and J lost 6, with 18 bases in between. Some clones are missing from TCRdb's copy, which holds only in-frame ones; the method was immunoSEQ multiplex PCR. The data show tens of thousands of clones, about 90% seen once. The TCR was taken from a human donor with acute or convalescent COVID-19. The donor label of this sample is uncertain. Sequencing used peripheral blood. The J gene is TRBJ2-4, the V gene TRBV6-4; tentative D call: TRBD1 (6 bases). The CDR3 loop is CASSDSGSGGALNIQYF. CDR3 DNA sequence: TGTGCCAGCAGTGACTCCGGAAGTGGGGGCGCCCTAAACATTCAGTACTTC.